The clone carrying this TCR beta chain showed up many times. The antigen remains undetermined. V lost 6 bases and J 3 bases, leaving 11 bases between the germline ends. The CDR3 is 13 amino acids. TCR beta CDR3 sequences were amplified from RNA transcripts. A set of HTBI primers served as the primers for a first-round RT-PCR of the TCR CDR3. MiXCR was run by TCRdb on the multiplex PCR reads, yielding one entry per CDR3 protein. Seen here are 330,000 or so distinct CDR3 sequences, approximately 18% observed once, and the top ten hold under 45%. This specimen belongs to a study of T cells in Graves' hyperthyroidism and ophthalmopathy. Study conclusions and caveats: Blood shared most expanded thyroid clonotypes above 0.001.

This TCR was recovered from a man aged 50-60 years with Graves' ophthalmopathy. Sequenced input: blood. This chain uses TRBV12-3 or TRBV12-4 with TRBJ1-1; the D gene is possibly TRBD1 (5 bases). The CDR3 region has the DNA TGTGCCAGCAGGATACAGGTATACACTGAAGCTTTCTTT. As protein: CASRIQVYTEAFF.